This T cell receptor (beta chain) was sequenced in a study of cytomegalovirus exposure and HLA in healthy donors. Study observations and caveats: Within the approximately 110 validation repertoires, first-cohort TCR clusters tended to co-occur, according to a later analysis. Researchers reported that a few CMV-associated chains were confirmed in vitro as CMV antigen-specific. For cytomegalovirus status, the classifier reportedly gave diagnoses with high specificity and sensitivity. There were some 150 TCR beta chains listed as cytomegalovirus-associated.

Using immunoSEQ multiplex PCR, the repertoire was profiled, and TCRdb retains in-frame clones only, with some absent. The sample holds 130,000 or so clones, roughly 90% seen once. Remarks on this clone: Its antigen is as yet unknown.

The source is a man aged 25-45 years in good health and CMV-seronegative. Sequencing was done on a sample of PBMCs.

The CDR3 region is CASSLAIRYTEAFF. The CDR3 nucleotides are TGTGCCAGCAGCTTAGCTATCAGATACACTGAAGCTTTCTTT. The chain has TRBV7-9 and TRBJ1-1; no clear D. Trimming stripped 0 bases from V and 3 bases from J, with 8 bases between. CDR3 length: 14 amino acids. From germline, CDR1 is SEHNR and CDR2 FQNEAQ (reference sequence). The full variable domain, in which reference TRBV7-9 and TRBJ1-1 provide the parts outside the CDR3, is DTGVSQNPRHKITKRGQNVTFRCDPISEHNRLYWYRQTLGQGPEFLTYFQNEAQLEKSRLLSDRFSAERPKGSFSTLEIQRTEQGDSAMYLCASSLAIRYTEAFFGQGTRLTVV.